Presented here are 12 T cell receptor beta chains from one specimen sequenced in a study of human T cells and chemical hapten exposure. Each CDR3 protein is one row after TCRdb ran MiXCR on the RACE reads. The table has roughly 180,000 distinct CDR3 sequences, approximately 20% seen once. This sample's time point: patch test 1, 2 weeks after DPC sensitization. Noted treatment: therapeutic diphenylcyclopropenone sensitization with weekly scalp DPC. The sample was whole blood, taken in connection with sensitization to the hapten diphenylcyclopropenone (DPC). The receptors originated from a woman aged 50 to 60 with alopecia areata. Some clones in this sample may be carry-over from other donors' samples.

This clonotype was picked up one time. The genes are TRBV3-1 and TRBJ2-5, with a weak D call TRBD2 (7 bases). This CDR3 spans 14 amino acids. V was clipped by 4 bases and J by 5 bases, with 14 bases between them. Germline V lookup: CDR1 LGHDT, CDR2 YNNKEL (reference sequence). The CDR3: CASSPAGRGETQYF. The CDR3 DNA reads as TGTGCCAGCAGCCCAGCAGGGAGGGGGGAGACCCAGTACTTC.

This clonotype was seen a few times. The chain recombines TRBV20-1 with TRBJ1-1; a weak D match, TRBD1 (5 bases). The germline V gene has CDR1 DFQATT and CDR2 SNEGSKA (reference sequence). Trimming removed 6 bases at V and 7 bases at J, with 21 bases between. The CDR3 has 14 amino acids. The DNA of the CDR3 is TGCAGTGCCCTACCGTGGGGGATAGTGGGTGAAGCTTTCTTT. Its protein is CSALPWGIVGEAFF.

The chain combines TRBV5-1 with TRBJ2-3, with D uncertain. V gave up 4 bases and J gave up 4 bases, with 13 bases separating them. There are 14 residues in the CDR3. Germline CDR1 reads SGHRS; CDR2 reads YFSETQ. The CDR3 protein is CASSPRTNSDTQYF. The CDR3 region has the DNA TGCGCCAGCAGCCCCCGGACCAATTCAGATACGCAGTATTTT. The full variable domain, rest sourced from reference TRBV5-1 and TRBJ2-3, is KAGVTQTPRYLIKTRGQQVTLSCSPISGHRSVSWYQQTPGQGLQFLFEYFSETQRNKGNFPGRFSGRQFSNSRSEMNVSTLELGDSALYLCASSPRTNSDTQYFGPGTRLTVL.

This clonotype was recorded a few times. The V gene is TRBV5-1, the J gene TRBJ2-1, with no clear D. Trimming shortened V by 0 bases and J by 2 bases, and 6 bases separated the two germline ends. This CDR3 has 14 residues. Per the germline V gene, CDR1 is SGHRS and CDR2 is YFSETQ. The DNA for the CDR3 is TGCGCCAGCAGCTTGGAGCTCCCCTACAATGAGCAGTTCTTC. Translated, it gives CASSLELPYNEQFF.

This clonotype was detected only a few times. This chain uses TRBV7-9 with TRBJ2-3; 7 positions agree with TRBD2. Germline trimming cut 5 bases from V and 0 bases from J; bases unmatched to any gene: 5. The germline V gene has CDR1 SEHNR and CDR2 FQNEAQ (reference sequence). The CDR3 is 15 amino acids. CDR3 in DNA: TGTGCCAGCAGCCCCAGCGGGGCTAGCACAGATACGCAGTATTTT. This sequence encodes CASSPSGASTDTQYF.

The V call is TRBV6-6, the J call TRBJ1-1; D ambiguous. CDR1 and CDR2 (germline): MNHNY, SVGAGI (reference sequence). This CDR3 is built from 15 residues. Trimming left V 4 bases short and J 0 bases short, with 12 bases between. The CDR3 nucleotides are TGTGCCAGCAGTTCGACTGGACGGATGAACACTGAAGCTTTCTTT. Protein product: CASSSTGRMNTEAFF.

This sequence joins TRBV6-1 and TRBJ2-5; D not certain. The ends were cut back, 2 bases at V and 5 bases at J, with 6 bases in the middle. From germline, CDR1 is MNHNS and CDR2 SASEGT. The CDR3 has 12 residues. As DNA, the CDR3 is TGTGCCAGCAGTGAATGGGGTGAGACCCAGTACTTC. Protein product: CASSEWGETQYF.

CDR3: CATSDRGQNTEAFF. The CDR3 coding sequence is TGTGCCACCTCGGACAGGGGACAGAACACTGAAGCTTTCTTT. The chain has TRBV6-1 and TRBJ1-1, with 9 bases that match TRBD1. The CDR3 loop spans 14 amino acids. Germline loops: CDR1 MNHNS, CDR2 SASEGT. V lost 10 bases to trimming and J lost 1 base; unmatched junction nucleotides: 7.

The chain carries TRBV10-3 and TRBJ2-3; 11 nucleotides match TRBD2. The CDR3 is 16 amino acids. Germline CDR1 and CDR2: ENHRY and SYGVKD. Germline trimming cut 8 bases from V and 0 bases from J; bases unmatched to any gene: 7. The CDR3 DNA is TGTGCCATCGGGTCACTAGCGGGAGTGAGCACAGATACGCAGTATTTT. Translation: CAIGSLAGVSTDTQYF.

The rearrangement joins TRBV6-5 to TRBJ2-1; 11 positions match TRBD2. Germline V gene data show CDR1 as MNHEY and CDR2 as SVGAGI. CDR3 length equals 14 residues. Trimming at V came to 2 bases and at J to 6 bases, leaving 0 bases not matched to a gene. The CDR3 bases are TGTGCCAGCAGTTACGGGACTAGCGGCAATGAGCAGTTCTTC. The encoded protein is CASSYGTSGNEQFF.

This clonotype came up a few times. The genes are TRBV5-1 and TRBJ2-1, with unresolved D. The CDR3 loop spans 15 amino acids. Per germline, CDR1 SGHRS and CDR2 YFSETQ. V was clipped by 4 bases and J by 0 bases, with 11 bases between them. CDR3 sequence (DNA): TGCGCCAGCAGCCCGGCCCGGAGCTCCTACAATGAGCAGTTCTTC. Residues: CASSPARSSYNEQFF.

This clonotype has more than one count but fewer than ten. V is TRBV28 and J is TRBJ2-7; D is unresolved. From germline, CDR1 is MDHEN and CDR2 SYDVKM. With 5 bases removed from V and 6 bases from J, the gap between germline ends came to 11 bases. CDR3 length equals 12 residues. The CDR3 DNA reads as TGTGCCAGCAGTGAACCCGTGGGCGAGCAGTACTTC. Residues: CASSEPVGEQYF.